This T cell receptor beta chain emerged from a study of identical twins (TCRdb year 2016). Background for the entire study: To test whether fetal clonotypes persist, the study used deep sequencing on TCR alpha and beta repertoires from monozygotic twins, unrelated adults of various ages, and cord blood. Replicate twin experiments were performed at different times using different library preparation protocols to rule out contamination.

Concerning this clonotype itself: It lacks a known antigen. Base qualities are not recorded, but no much larger clone differs from it by a single base.

The investigation overall reported the following: Because the same donors could not be followed over many years, the conclusions depended on cross-sectional statistical analysis. The excess sharing between twins in beta out-of-frame sequences was weaker because fewer shared sequences reduced the signal-to-noise ratio. In monozygotic twins, out-of-frame TCR alpha sharing was systematically underestimated by recombination models, although the models agreed with sharing between unrelated individuals. Compared with coincidental sharing between unrelated individuals, out-of-frame TCR alpha sequences shared between twins showed an excess of sequences with low generation probability. Invariant T cells such as MAIT and iNKT could partly confound zero-insertion analyses, though diverse VJ usage argued against this for most clonotypes. Fewer insertions were carried by abundant cord blood beta clonotypes; a weaker similar trend was observed in young adult naive repertoires, while no such trend was observed in memory repertoires.

Only healthy Caucasian donors were included. Three unrelated non-twin adults were also sequenced: a male aged 18 to 30, a male aged 50 to 59 and a female aged 50 to 59. Using Miltenyi CD45RO+ enrichment and human naive T-cell isolation kits, memory (CD45RO+) and naive T cells were isolated from PBMC. Library preparation used 5' RACE. The listed sequencing device is Illumina HiSeq 2000. A universal primer binding site was added through template switching, and the final cDNA carried a unique molecular identifier so that TCR cDNA molecules could be counted accurately. Specific primers in the conserved constant-segment region were used to synthesize first-strand cDNA for TCR alpha and beta chains. To control for contamination, every cDNA library carried two barcodes: a SMART-Mk sample barcode plus Illumina barcodes. TruSeq adapter sequences, together with Illumina sample barcodes, were added in two successive PCR steps. TCR alpha and beta cDNA libraries were sequenced on the Illumina HiSeq platform with custom primers. On the study's bioinformatics: MiGEC was used to process raw reads and extract unique molecular identifiers, and MiXCR was used to find CDR3 positions. For each individual, recombination models were inferred using an EM algorithm with the repgenHMM and IGoR tools. The tcR package in R was used for shared clonotype analysis, with sharing normalized by the product of cloneset sizes. Out-of-frame nonproductive sequences were analyzed to study raw recombination free of thymic and clonal selection effects. TCRdb cleaned the public reads at Q25 with fastp, built clones with MiXCR and kept in-frame beta chains. CDR3 protein duplicates are merged, each entry listing the most common genes and DNA. The V and J calls, along with clone size, are taken from TCRdb and not from the paper's own processing. The sample table holds around 370,000 distinct CDR3 sequences, of which roughly 9% were seen once. The ten largest account for approximately 8.9% of the sample.

Trimming removed 6 bases from V and 1 base from J; the gene matches leave 9 bases unexplained. CDR3 length: 15 amino acids, cysteine to phenylalanine. Only the CDR3 part of the read is kept: 45 bases, read in frame from the first base. The germline V gene yields KGHSH for CDR1 and LQKENI for CDR2. This sequence originates from a woman between 50 and 59 years old in good health. The sample comprised naive T cells sorted from blood. The sample's cell subset or site, from its label and the paper: cells isolated with a human naive T-cell isolation kit. The chain is encoded by TRBV18 joined to TRBJ2-7; TRBD1 agrees with 7 junctional bases. The CDR3 amino acid sequence is: CASSPIPTGSYEQYF. The DNA reads as follows: TGTGCCAGCTCCCCAATCCCGACAGGGTCCTACGAGCAGTACTTC.